This T cell receptor (beta chain) was observed in a study of blood T cell repertoires in COVID-19. At the level of the study: Researchers got acute and convalescent COVID-19 samples from the United States, Italy and Spain. Sources were T cells, B-cell-depleted T cells, or PBMCs; the material itself was cDNA or gDNA.

Trimming cost V 1 base and J 2 bases; bases outside gene matches: 10. Germline CDR1 MGHRA, CDR2 YSYEKL. CDR3 length: 17 residues. In the original processing: Estimates of nucleated cell counts were drawn from the amplification of reference gene primers. Here immunoSEQ multiplex PCR was the method, and the copy in TCRdb shows in-frame clones only, minus some. The D gene and trimming were derived from the DNA, and the V and J assignments and clone size from that table. The repertoire has fewer than 50,000 clones, 88% of them found once; the top ten carry approximately 9.6%. This chain joins TRBV4-1 and TRBJ2-7; 8 bases align to TRBD1. This clonotype was sampled from a man in his forties or fifties with active COVID-19. The sequenced sample consisted of peripheral blood. The CDR3 sequence: CASSQGVRTGLTYEQYF. The CDR3 coding sequence is TGCGCCAGCAGCCAAGGAGTCAGGACAGGGCTCACCTACGAGCAGTACTTC.